Listed below are T cell receptor beta chains from one sample, sequenced in a study of blood T cell repertoires in COVID-19. The repertoire was sequenced with immunoSEQ multiplex PCR; TCRdb's copy has only in-frame clones and lacks some. This table has approximately 90,000 clones, around 88% appearing once. The sample taken for sequencing was peripheral blood. Receptors originate from a man older than 75 with active or convalescent COVID-19. The CDR3 runs from the conserved cysteine through the conserved F or W. D genes are given only for firm matches. Clone size is not always given. Where it is, it says once, few, many or a class for expanded clones.

D | J | V | length | size | CDR3 | DNA
NA | TRBJ2-5 | TRBV24-1 | 12 | NA | CATRGSQETQYF | TGTGCCACCAGGGGCAGCCAAGAGACCCAGTACTTC
NA | TRBJ2-7 | TRBV7-9 | 14 | NA | CASSPTGIPSNWYF | TGTGCCAGCAGTCCAACCGGGATCCCTTCTAATTGGTACTTC
NA | TRBJ2-7 | TRBV5-4 | 14 | few | CASSSRDSSHEQYF | TGTGCCAGCAGCTCCCGGGACTCCTCCCACGAGCAGTACTTC
NA | TRBJ2-7 | TRBV27 | 13 | NA | CASSLALSSEQYF | TGTGCCAGCAGTTTAGCTCTATCCTCCGAGCAGTACTTC
TRBD1 | TRBJ1-2 | TRBV6-2/TRBV6-3 | 14 | NA | CASSPGTGSHGYTF | TGTGCCAGCAGCCCGGGGACAGGGTCCCATGGCTACACCTTC
TRBD2 | TRBJ2-2 | TRBV19 | 17 | NA | CAPSIWTSGSGTGELFF | TGTGCCCCTAGTATTTGGACTAGCGGGAGCGGCACCGGGGAGCTGTTTTTT
NA | TRBJ2-7 | TRBV12-5 | 16 | NA | CASGPSEGTPYDEQYF | TGTGCTAGTGGACCCTCCGAGGGGACACCATACGACGAGCAGTACTTC
NA | TRBJ2-7 | TRBV3-1/TRBV3-2 | 17 | NA | CASSQEPAGLHFYEQYF | TGTGCCAGCAGCCAAGAGCCAGCGGGCCTACACTTCTACGAGCAGTACTTC
TRBD1 | TRBJ1-2 | TRBV28 | 14 | NA | CASSSGQGASGYTF | TGTGCCAGCAGCTCGGGACAGGGGGCGTCGGGCTACACCTTC
NA | TRBJ2-7 | TRBV10-3 | 14 | NA | CAINTQEGSYEQYF | TGTGCCATCAACACACAGGAGGGCTCCTACGAGCAGTACTTC
NA | TRBJ2-2 | TRBV7-2 | 14 | NA | CASSSTRGAGELFF | TGTGCCAGCAGCTCCACGCGGGGTGCCGGGGAGCTGTTTTTT
NA | TRBJ1-6 | TRBV6-5 | 14 | NA | CASSYRTDNSPLHF | TGTGCCAGCAGTTACAGGACAGACAATTCACCCCTCCACTTT
NA | TRBJ2-6 | TRBV29-1 | 14 | NA | CSVGHNSGANVLTF | TGCAGCGTTGGACACAACTCTGGGGCCAACGTCCTGACTTTC
NA | TRBJ2-7 | TRBV7-2 | 13 | NA | CASSLDSSYEQYF | TGTGCCAGCAGCTTGGACAGTTCCTACGAGCAGTACTTC
TRBD1 | TRBJ2-2 | TRBV7-6 | 15 | medium-sized | CASSKDRGSPGELFF | TGTGCCAGCAGCAAAGACAGGGGCTCTCCCGGGGAGCTGTTTTTT
NA | TRBJ2-3 | TRBV28 | 12 | NA | CASSLRTSLQYF | TGTGCCAGCAGTCTGCGAACTAGCCTCCAGTATTTT
NA | TRBJ2-3 | TRBV6-4 | 15 | NA | CASSEQGSGSDTQYF | TGTGCCAGCAGCGAACAGGGTTCAGGGTCAGATACGCAGTATTTT
NA | TRBJ1-3 | TRBV28 | 14 | NA | CASSADRGRDTIYF | TGTGCCAGCAGTGCAGACCGGGGTCGGGACACCATATATTTT
NA | TRBJ2-2 | TRBV3-1/TRBV3-2 | 13 | NA | CASSLISTGELFF | TGTGCCAGCAGCCTAATCAGTACCGGGGAGCTGTTTTTT
NA | TRBJ1-2 | TRBV12-3/TRBV12-4 | 13 | few | CASSLIANYGYTF | TGTGCCAGCAGTTTAATAGCTAACTATGGCTACACCTTC
NA | TRBJ1-4 | TRBV14 | 15 | once | CASSQDAGAGEKLFF | TGTGCCAGCAGCCAAGATGCAGGGGCCGGTGAAAAACTGTTTTTT
TRBD1 | TRBJ1-1 | TRBV9 | 16 | NA | CASSPTRTGGNTEAFF | TGTGCCAGCAGCCCGACGAGGACAGGCGGGAACACTGAAGCTTTCTTT
TRBD1 | TRBJ2-7 | TRBV18 | 15 | NA | CASSPPGQGAYEQYF | TGTGCCAGCTCACCACCGGGTCAGGGGGCTTACGAGCAGTACTTC
NA | TRBJ2-7 | TRBV12-3/TRBV12-4 | 13 | NA | CASKPRGFYEQYF | TGTGCCAGCAAACCGAGGGGGTTCTACGAGCAGTACTTC
TRBD1 | TRBJ1-2 | TRBV10-1 | 16 | NA | CASSPGTGNVQLGYTF | TGCGCCAGCAGTCCCGGGACAGGGAACGTCCAACTTGGCTACACCTTC
NA | TRBJ1-3 | TRBV5-1 | 15 | NA | CASSLATTSGNTIYF | TGCGCCAGCAGCTTGGCTACCACCTCTGGAAACACCATATATTTT
TRBD1 | TRBJ1-4 | TRBV5-1 | 16 | NA | CASSLGQELSNEKLFF | TGCGCCAGCAGCCTGGGACAGGAGCTAAGTAATGAAAAACTGTTTTTT
TRBD2 | TRBJ2-1 | TRBV11-3 | 14 | once | CASSLGGGSVEQFF | TGTGCCAGCAGCTTAGGGGGCGGGAGTGTTGAGCAGTTCTTC
NA | TRBJ1-2 | TRBV5-5 | 14 | NA | CASSLGQGIDGYTF | TGTGCCAGCAGCTTGGGGCAGGGGATAGATGGCTACACCTTC
NA | TRBJ1-2 | TRBV28 | 15 | NA | CASSIRGPAPYGYTF | TGTGCCAGCAGTATCAGGGGTCCGGCTCCTTATGGCTACACCTTC
TRBD1 | TRBJ1-2 | TRBV4-2 | 14 | NA | CASSQGQGADDYTF | TGTGCCAGCAGCCAAGGACAGGGGGCGGATGACTACACCTTC
TRBD2 | TRBJ2-2 | TRBV13 | 18 | NA | CASSLAAGVSSNTGELFF | TGTGCCAGCAGCTTAGCAGCGGGAGTGTCCTCGAACACCGGGGAGCTGTTTTTT
NA | TRBJ2-1 | TRBV5-4 | 15 | NA | CASSLGGGDYNEQFF | TGTGCCAGCAGCCTTGGGGGGGGCGACTACAATGAGCAGTTCTTC
TRBD2 | TRBJ2-1 | TRBV7-3 | 13 | NA | CASSLEREGEQFF | TGTGCCAGCAGCTTAGAGCGGGAGGGTGAGCAGTTCTTC
TRBD2 | TRBJ2-3 | TRBV29-1 | 15 | NA | CSVGLTSGLGDTQYF | TGCAGCGTTGGGTTAACTAGCGGGTTAGGAGATACGCAGTATTTT
TRBD1 | TRBJ1-3 | TRBV6-5 | 15 | NA | CASRYGTASGNTIYF | TGTGCCAGCAGATATGGGACAGCCTCTGGAAACACCATATATTTT
TRBD2 | TRBJ2-1 | TRBV28 | 14 | NA | CAGTTSGRGGEQFF | TGTGCCGGAACTACTAGCGGGAGAGGCGGTGAGCAGTTCTTC
NA | TRBJ2-7 | TRBV7-8 | 14 | NA | CASSLMRLPYEQYF | TGTGCCAGCAGCTTAATGCGGCTTCCCTACGAGCAGTACTTC
NA | TRBJ2-1 | TRBV3-1/TRBV3-2 | 12 | NA | CASSLLVNEQFF | TGTGCCAGCAGCCTCTTAGTTAATGAGCAGTTCTTC
TRBD1 | TRBJ1-4 | TRBV28 | 14 | NA | CASKKDRVLEKLFF | TGTGCCAGCAAAAAGGACAGGGTCCTTGAAAAACTGTTTTTT
NA | TRBJ2-3 | TRBV1 | 19 | NA | CTSSQDPGTSLISTDTQYF | TGCACCAGCAGCCAAGACCCCGGGACTAGCCTTATCAGCACAGATACGCAGTATTTT
TRBD2 | TRBJ2-1 | TRBV5-1 | 17 | NA | CASSLGSAGGSYNEQFF | TGCGCCAGCAGCTTGGGCTCTGCGGGAGGCTCCTACAATGAGCAGTTCTTC
TRBD2 | TRBJ2-7 | TRBV7-9 | 16 | NA | CASSLTRRSGSYEQYF | TGTGCCAGCAGCCTCACTCGTCGGAGCGGGAGCTACGAGCAGTACTTC
NA | TRBJ2-5 | TRBV28 | 12 | once | CASGGIKETQYF | TGTGCCAGCGGAGGGATAAAAGAGACCCAGTACTTC
TRBD1 | TRBJ1-5 | TRBV4-3 | 16 | NA | CASSQGTGGNNQPQHF | TGCGCCAGCAGCCAAGGGACAGGCGGGAACAATCAGCCCCAGCATTTT
NA | TRBJ2-7 | TRBV11-2 | 16 | NA | CASSLDYLAGSYEQYF | TGTGCCAGCAGCTTAGATTATTTGGCAGGATCCTACGAGCAGTACTTC
TRBD1 | TRBJ1-2 | TRBV28 | 14 | NA | CASSLGGQVYGYTF | TGTGCCAGCAGTTTGGGGGGACAGGTCTATGGCTACACCTTC
TRBD1 | TRBJ1-1 | TRBV25-1 | 15 | NA | CASSATTGSNTEAFF | TGTGCCAGCAGCGCAACGACAGGGTCGAACACTGAAGCTTTCTTT
NA | TRBJ1-2 | TRBV3-1/TRBV3-2 | 13 | NA | CASRPDRNYGYTF | TGTGCCAGCAGACCTGACAGAAACTATGGCTACACCTTC
TRBD1 | TRBJ2-7 | TRBV7-3 | 13 | NA | CASSPGQGREQYF | TGTGCCAGCAGCCCCGGACAGGGGAGAGAGCAGTACTTC
TRBD1 | TRBJ1-4 | TRBV11-1 | 14 | once | CASSRTGEDEKLFF | TGTGCCAGCAGCCGAACAGGGGAAGATGAAAAACTGTTTTTT
TRBD2 | TRBJ2-7 | TRBV28 | 14 | once | CASSLSGGRYEQYF | TGTGCCAGCAGTTTATCGGGAGGTCGGTACGAGCAGTACTTC
TRBD2 | TRBJ2-2 | TRBV7-7 | 17 | NA | CASTRGQREVGTGELFF | TGTGCTAGCACCCGGGGGCAGCGGGAGGTGGGCACCGGGGAGCTGTTTTTT
TRBD1 | TRBJ2-2 | TRBV2 | 16 | NA | CASSSRGQGFTGELFF | TGTGCCAGCAGCAGTCGGGGACAGGGATTCACCGGGGAGCTGTTTTTT
NA | TRBJ1-1 | TRBV5-5 | 13 | NA | CASSSQMNSEAFF | TGTGCCAGCAGCTCACAAATGAATTCTGAAGCTTTCTTT
TRBD1 | TRBJ1-1 | TRBV15 | 16 | NA | CATSRGRTGGNTEAFF | TGTGCCACCAGCAGGGGGCGGACAGGAGGGAACACTGAAGCTTTCTTT